A single sample gave rise to the 15 T cell receptor beta chains below, sequenced in a study of cytomegalovirus exposure and HLA in healthy donors. Repertoires were generated with immunoSEQ multiplex PCR, while TCRdb's copy carries only in-frame clones and drops some. Here the sample spans 50,000 to 80,000 clones, approximately 95% being singletons. The source material was PBMCs. These receptor sequences come from a woman between 18 and 29 years old in good health and CMV-seropositive.

The chain employs TRBV4-1 and TRBJ1-1; 7 bases match TRBD1. J gave up 4 bases and V 4 bases, and 12 bases lay outside the gene matches. The CDR3 spans 16 residues. Germline V gene data show CDR1 as MGHRA and CDR2 as YSYEKL. The DNA of the CDR3 is TGCGCCAGCAGCCTCTACTCTGGAGGGGGCACCACTGAAGCTTTCTTT. Protein product: CASSLYSGGGTTEAFF.

The V gene is TRBV7-2, the J gene TRBJ2-7; D gene unclear. CDR3 length: 14 amino acids. Germline values: CDR1 SGHTA, CDR2 FQGNSA. The germline V and J ends were trimmed by 1 base and 4 bases, with 11 bases remaining between them. CDR3 region: CASSLGSTHYEQYF. CDR3 sequence (DNA): TGTGCCAGCAGCTTAGGGTCAACACATTACGAGCAGTACTTC. The complete variable domain, with remaining parts taken from reference TRBV7-2 and TRBJ2-7, reads GAGVSQSPSNKVTEKGKDVELRCDPISGHTALYWYRQSLGQGLEFLIYFQGNSAPDKSGLPSDRFSAERTGGSVSTLTIQRTQQEDSAVYLCASSLGSTHYEQYFGPGTRLTVT.

Comments on this clone: The sample carries other DNA sequences with the same CDR3. The chain is built from TRBV28 and TRBJ1-5; D gene unclear. V was cut by 3 bases and J by 4 bases, with 7 bases left in between. Germline V gene sequence: CDR1 MDHEN, CDR2 SYDVKM. The CDR3 contains 13 residues. This CDR3 is CASSLAGNQPQHF. DNA of the CDR3: TGTGCCAGCAGTTTGGCGGGGAATCAGCCCCAGCATTTT.

V is TRBV7-2 and J is TRBJ2-5, with TRBD2 matching over 7 bases. J lost 2 bases, V lost 4 bases, and 4 bases had no gene match. Germline V gene sequence: CDR1 SGHTA, CDR2 FQGNSA. CDR3 length: 14 residues. The CDR3, as DNA: TGTGCCAGCAGCTATGGGGGGGGGCAAGAGACCCAGTACTTC. Its protein is CASSYGGGQETQYF.

J is TRBJ1-5 and V is TRBV9; unclear D gene. This CDR3 comprises 16 residues. Germline CDR1 and CDR2: SGDLS and YYNGEE. The ends were cut back, 0 bases at V and 4 bases at J, with 14 bases in the middle. DNA of the CDR3: TGTGCCAGCAGCGTAGAGCCGCTGATCCCGAATCAGCCCCAGCATTTT. Translation: CASSVEPLIPNQPQHF.

The chain is built from TRBV2 and TRBJ1-2; a weak D match, TRBD1 (6 bases). The CDR3 is made up of 16 amino acids. Germline CDR1 reads SNHLY; CDR2 reads FYNNEI. Deletions cut 4 bases from V and 5 bases from J, with 20 bases between. CDR3 coding DNA: TGTGCCAGCAGTGCTTGGGACAAGGGAGCGGTTTATGGCTACACCTTC. Protein: CASSAWDKGAVYGYTF.

The genes are TRBV2 and TRBJ2-5, with 8 bases matching TRBD1. The ends lost 5 bases at V and 5 bases at J; junction bases unmatched: 4. The germline gives CDR1 SNHLY, CDR2 FYNNEI. This CDR3 is built from 13 residues. CDR3 coding DNA: TGTGCCAGCAGTATGACAGGGGTGGAGACCCAGTACTTC. Translating gives CASSMTGVETQYF.

The chain combines TRBV7-3 with TRBJ2-1; 8 nucleotides align to TRBD2. Per the germline V gene, CDR1 is SGHTA and CDR2 is FQGTGA. The CDR3 has 15 residues. Unmatched junction bases numbered 4, after V lost 2 bases and J lost 4 bases. The DNA of the CDR3 is TGTGCCAGCAGCTTAGGCGGGGGGAATTACAATGAGCAGTTCTTC. This translates into CASSLGGGNYNEQFF.

The V call is TRBV4-3, the J call TRBJ2-7, with 7 positions matching TRBD1. The CDR3 loop spans 13 amino acids. Trimming took 4 bases from V and 3 from J; bases not matched to a gene: 3. Per germline, CDR1 LGHNA and CDR2 YSLEER. The CDR3 nucleotides are TGCGCCAGCAGCCTCCGGACAGGCTACGAGCAGTACTTC. Translating gives CASSLRTGYEQYF.

The V gene is TRBV6-1, the J gene TRBJ1-3; D is undetermined. Trimming pared 2 bases from V and 2 bases from J, leaving 19 bases between. The CDR3 sequence is 18 residues long. The germline V gene has CDR1 MNHNS and CDR2 SASEGT. The CDR3 reads CASSEWPAGSSAGNTIYF. The CDR3 DNA sequence: TGTGCCAGCAGTGAATGGCCGGCCGGGAGTAGTGCTGGAAACACCATATATTTT.

The chain has TRBV28 and TRBJ1-2, with 8 bases aligning to TRBD1. The germline V gene encodes CDR1 MDHEN and CDR2 SYDVKM. The CDR3 runs to 14 residues. Trimming at V came to 6 bases and at J to 2 bases, leaving 5 bases not matched to a gene. CDR3 coding DNA: TGTGCCAGCAGGGCTACAGGGGGAAACTATGGCTACACCTTC. Protein product: CASRATGGNYGYTF.

Written as DNA, the CDR3 is TGTGCCAGCAGTGGGGAGCGGGGTCTATATACGCAGTATTTT. This encodes CASSGERGLYTQYF. This chain uses TRBV2 with TRBJ2-3, with 7 bases aligning to TRBD2. V trimming: 4 bases; J trimming: 7 bases; junction bases outside the gene matches: 8. The CDR3 spans 14 residues. Per the germline V gene, CDR1 is SNHLY and CDR2 is FYNNEI.

The chain combines TRBV2 with TRBJ2-1, with D possibly matching TRBD2 (5 bases). There are 15 residues in the CDR3. The germline gives CDR1 SNHLY, CDR2 FYNNEI. With 2 bases removed from V and 10 bases from J, the gap between germline ends came to 18 bases. As DNA, the CDR3 is TGTGCCAGCAGTGAATCCAGCGGAGCCCTTTTGGAGCAGTTCTTC. It translates to CASSESSGALLEQFF.

The chain carries TRBV28 and TRBJ1-4; D ambiguous. Germline CDR1 is MDHEN and CDR2 is SYDVKM. V shed 3 bases and J shed 0 bases, with 5 bases lying between them. This CDR3 has 14 residues. The DNA for the CDR3 is TGTGCCAGCAGTTTCCGAGCAACTAATGAAAAACTGTTTTTT. Residues: CASSFRATNEKLFF.

This chain links TRBV18 with TRBJ1-2, with D perhaps TRBD1 (5 bases). CDR1 and CDR2 from the germline V gene are KGHSH and LQKENI. V lost 6 bases and J 4 bases, leaving 24 bases between the germline ends. The CDR3 runs to 17 residues. The CDR3 here is CASSLTTRVSTGYGYTF. The CDR3 DNA is TGTGCCAGCTCCCTTACAACCAGGGTTTCAACTGGCTATGGCTACACCTTC.